This T cell receptor (beta chain) was recovered during a study of metastatic and nonmetastatic thyroid tumors. At the level of the study: Comparison of repertoires was carried out across blood and tumor or nodule tissue from malignant and benign thyroid patients.

All patients were treatment-naive before thyroid surgery. TCRdb re-called clones from the PCR reads using MiXCR. Among approximately 84,000 clones listed, more than 13% were seen once. The CDR3 runs 15 residues. Germline CDR1 reads SGHVS; CDR2 reads FNYEAQ. J was trimmed by 4 bases and V by 2 bases; bases with no gene match: 5. This clone has just a few counts. Sequencing input: blood. This TCR derives from a female donor with papillary thyroid cancer or a benign thyroid nodule (not recorded which). Some clones in this sample may be carry-over from other donors' samples. The J gene is TRBJ2-5, the V gene TRBV7-6; 9 positions agree with TRBD2. In nucleotides, the CDR3 is TGTGCCAGCAGCTTAAGCGGGACTAGCCGAGAGACCCAGTACTTC. Its translation: CASSLSGTSRETQYF.